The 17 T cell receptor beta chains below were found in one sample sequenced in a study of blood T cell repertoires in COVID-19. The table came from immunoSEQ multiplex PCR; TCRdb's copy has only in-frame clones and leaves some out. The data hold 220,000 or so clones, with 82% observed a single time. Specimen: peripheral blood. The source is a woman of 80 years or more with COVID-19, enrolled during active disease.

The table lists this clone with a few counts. The CDR3 nucleotides are TGTGCCAGTAAAAGGACAGGAGACACAGATACGCAGTATTTT. This codes for CASKRTGDTDTQYF. This chain joins TRBV19 and TRBJ2-3; TRBD1 matches 7 bases. Per germline, CDR1 LNHDA and CDR2 SQIVND (reference sequence). V shed 7 bases and J 2 bases; nucleotides not matched to a gene: 6. The CDR3 spans 14 residues.

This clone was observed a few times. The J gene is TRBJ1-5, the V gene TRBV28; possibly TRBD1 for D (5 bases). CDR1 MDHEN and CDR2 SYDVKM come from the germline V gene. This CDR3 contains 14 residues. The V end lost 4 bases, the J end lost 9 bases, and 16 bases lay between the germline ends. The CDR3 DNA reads TGTGCCAGCAGTTCGAGGAAGGGGATACGGCCCCAGCATTTT. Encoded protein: CASSSRKGIRPQHF.

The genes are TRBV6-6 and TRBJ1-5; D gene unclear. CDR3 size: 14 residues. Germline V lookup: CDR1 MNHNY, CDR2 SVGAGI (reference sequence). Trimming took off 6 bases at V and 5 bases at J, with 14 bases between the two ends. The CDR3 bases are TGTGCCAGCAGCACCGTGACGGGAGATCAGCCCCAGCATTTT. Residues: CASSTVTGDQPQHF.

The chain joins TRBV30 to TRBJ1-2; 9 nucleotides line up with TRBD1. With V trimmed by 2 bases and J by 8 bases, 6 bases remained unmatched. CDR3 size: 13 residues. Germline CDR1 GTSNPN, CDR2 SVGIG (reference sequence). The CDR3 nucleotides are TGTGCCTGGAGTCTAAACAGGGGGCTCGGCTACACCTTC. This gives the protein CAWSLNRGLGYTF.

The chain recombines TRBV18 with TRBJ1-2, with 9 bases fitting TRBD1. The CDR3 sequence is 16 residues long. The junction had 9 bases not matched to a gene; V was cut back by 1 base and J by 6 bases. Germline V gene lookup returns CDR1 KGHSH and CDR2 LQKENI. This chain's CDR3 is CASSPLQGQGRDGYTF. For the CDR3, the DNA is TGTGCCAGCTCACCACTTCAAGGACAGGGGCGGGATGGCTACACCTTC.

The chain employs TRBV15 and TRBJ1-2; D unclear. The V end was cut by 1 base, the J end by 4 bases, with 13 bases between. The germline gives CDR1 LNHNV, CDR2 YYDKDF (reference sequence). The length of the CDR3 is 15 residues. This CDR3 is CATSRGFVDSYGYTF. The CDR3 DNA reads TGTGCCACCAGCAGAGGCTTCGTAGATTCCTATGGCTACACCTTC.

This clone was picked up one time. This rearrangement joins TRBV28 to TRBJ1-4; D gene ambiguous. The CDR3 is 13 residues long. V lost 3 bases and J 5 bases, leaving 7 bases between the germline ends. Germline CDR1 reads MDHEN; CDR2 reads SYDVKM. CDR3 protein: CASSFEANEKLFF. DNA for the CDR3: TGTGCCAGCAGTTTCGAGGCGAATGAAAAACTGTTTTTT. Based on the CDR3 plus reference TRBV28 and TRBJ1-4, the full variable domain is DVKVTQSSRYLVKRTGEKVFLECVQDMDHENMFWYRQDPGLGLRLIYFSYDVKMKEKGDIPEGYSVSREKKERFSLILESASTNQTSMYLCASSFEANEKLFFGSGTQLSVL.

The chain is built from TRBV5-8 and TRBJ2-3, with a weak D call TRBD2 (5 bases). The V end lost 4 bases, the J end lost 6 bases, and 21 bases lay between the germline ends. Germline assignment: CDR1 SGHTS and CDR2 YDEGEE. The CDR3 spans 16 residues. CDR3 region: CASSTGPGIFGDTQYF. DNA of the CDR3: TGTGCCAGCAGCACTGGCCCGGGGATCTTCGGTGATACGCAGTATTTT.

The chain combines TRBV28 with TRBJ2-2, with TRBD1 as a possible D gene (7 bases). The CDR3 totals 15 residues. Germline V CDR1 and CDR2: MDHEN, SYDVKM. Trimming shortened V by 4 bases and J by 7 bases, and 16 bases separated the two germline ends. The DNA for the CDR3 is TGTGCCAGCAGTTCCCTGGAGGGGGCGGTCGGGGAGCTGTTTTTT. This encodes CASSSLEGAVGELFF.

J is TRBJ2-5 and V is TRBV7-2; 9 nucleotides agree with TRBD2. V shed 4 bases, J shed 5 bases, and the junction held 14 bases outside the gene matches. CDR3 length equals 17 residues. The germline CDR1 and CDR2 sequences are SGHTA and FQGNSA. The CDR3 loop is CASSWRASGAIGETQYF. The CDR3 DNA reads TGTGCCAGCAGCTGGAGGGCTAGCGGGGCGATCGGGGAGACCCAGTACTTC.

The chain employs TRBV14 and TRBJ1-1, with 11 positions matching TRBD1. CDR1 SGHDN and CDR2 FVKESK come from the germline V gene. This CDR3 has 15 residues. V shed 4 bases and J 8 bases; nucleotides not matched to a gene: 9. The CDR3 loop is CASSPDRGHLREAFF. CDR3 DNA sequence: TGTGCCAGCAGCCCGGACAGGGGGCATCTGAGGGAAGCTTTCTTT.

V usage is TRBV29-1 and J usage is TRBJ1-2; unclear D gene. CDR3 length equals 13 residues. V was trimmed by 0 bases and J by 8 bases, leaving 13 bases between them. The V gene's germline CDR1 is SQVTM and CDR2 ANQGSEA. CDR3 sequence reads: CSVEDRSLGGYTF. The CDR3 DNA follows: TGCAGCGTTGAAGATCGAAGTCTAGGCGGCTACACCTTC.

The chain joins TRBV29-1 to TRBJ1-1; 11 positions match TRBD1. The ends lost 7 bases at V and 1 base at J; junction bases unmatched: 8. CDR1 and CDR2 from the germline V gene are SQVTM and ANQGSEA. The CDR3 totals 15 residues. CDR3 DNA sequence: TGCAGCGCAAACGGACAGGGGGCTCGGAACACTGAAGCTTTCTTT. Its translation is CSANGQGARNTEAFF.

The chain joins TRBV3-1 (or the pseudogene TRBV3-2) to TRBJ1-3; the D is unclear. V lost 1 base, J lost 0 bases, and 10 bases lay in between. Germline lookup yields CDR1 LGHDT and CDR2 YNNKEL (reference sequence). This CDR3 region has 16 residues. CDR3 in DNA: TGTGCCAGCAGCCAAGTCCTTCGTAGCTCTGGAAACACCATATATTTT. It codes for CASSQVLRSSGNTIYF.

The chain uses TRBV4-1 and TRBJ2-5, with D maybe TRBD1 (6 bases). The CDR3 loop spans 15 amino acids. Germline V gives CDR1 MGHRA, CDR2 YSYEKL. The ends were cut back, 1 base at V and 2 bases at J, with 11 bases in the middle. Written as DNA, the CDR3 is TGCGCCAGCAGCCAAGGACAGGCGCTACAAGAGACCCAGTACTTC. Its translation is CASSQGQALQETQYF.

The CDR3: CASSQGTVPYEQYF. The CDR3 DNA sequence: TGTGCCAGCAGCCAAGGGACAGTGCCCTACGAGCAGTACTTC. The V call is TRBV11-2, the J call TRBJ2-7; 7 bases align to TRBD1. CDR3 length: 14 amino acids. Germline V gene lookup returns CDR1 SGHAT and CDR2 FQNNGV. After removal of 5 bases from V and 2 bases from J, the junction contained 6 bases not matched to a gene.

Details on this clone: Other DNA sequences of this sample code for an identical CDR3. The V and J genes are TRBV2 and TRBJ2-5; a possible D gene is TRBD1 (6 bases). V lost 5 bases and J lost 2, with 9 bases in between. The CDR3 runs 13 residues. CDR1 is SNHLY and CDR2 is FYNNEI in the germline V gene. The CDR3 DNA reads TGTGCCAGCAGTAGGACAGTACAAGAGACCCAGTACTTC. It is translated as CASSRTVQETQYF.